These T cell receptor beta chains were read from a single sample in a study of long-term antiretroviral therapy in people with HIV. Libraries were prepared by immunoSEQ multiplex PCR; TCRdb keeps only in-frame clonotypes and omits some of them. The repertoire holds about 28,000 clones, with roughly 84% as singletons. The sample consisted of unsorted PBMCs, taken 0.4 years after starting antiretroviral therapy. These TCRs come from a man aged 18 to 29 with HIV. Both conserved end residues are part of each CDR3. The D gene is left open where the match is weak. Size is stated for part of the rows, as once, few or many counts, or as a class when the clone is expanded.

cdr3_aa: CASSHRTSGNYEQYF
cdr3_nt: TGTGCCAGCAGCCACCGGACTAGCGGGAACTACGAGCAGTACTTC
cdr3_length: 15
clone_size: .
j_call: TRBJ2-7
d_call: TRBD2
v_call: TRBV7-2

cdr3_aa: CASSIQGAFSYEQYF
cdr3_nt: TGTGCCAGTAGTATTCAGGGGGCTTTCTCCTACGAGCAGTACTTC
cdr3_length: 15
clone_size: few
j_call: TRBJ2-7
d_call: TRBD1
v_call: TRBV19

cdr3_aa: CASSWGQGGYTF
cdr3_nt: TGTGCCAGCAGCTGGGGACAGGGGGGCTACACCTTC
cdr3_length: 12
clone_size: .
j_call: TRBJ1-2
d_call: TRBD1
v_call: TRBV5-6

cdr3_aa: CASSYGTRTGELFF
cdr3_nt: TGTGCCAGTAGTTACGGCACACGCACCGGGGAGCTGTTTTTT
cdr3_length: 14
clone_size: .
j_call: TRBJ2-2
d_call: .
v_call: TRBV19

cdr3_aa: CASSLASGGGYEQYF
cdr3_nt: TGTGCCAGCAGCTTAGCGTCAGGGGGCGGATACGAGCAGTACTTC
cdr3_length: 15
clone_size: .
j_call: TRBJ2-7
d_call: TRBD1
v_call: TRBV7-9

cdr3_aa: CASSPVGVLREGLGNEQFF
cdr3_nt: TGCGCCAGCAGTCCGGTCGGGGTCTTGCGGGAGGGGCTTGGCAATGAGCAGTTCTTC
cdr3_length: 19
clone_size: .
j_call: TRBJ2-1
d_call: TRBD2
v_call: TRBV4-1

cdr3_aa: CASSQHRTYEQYF
cdr3_nt: TGCGCCAGCAGCCAGCACCGGACCTACGAGCAGTACTTC
cdr3_length: 13
clone_size: .
j_call: TRBJ2-7
d_call: .
v_call: TRBV4-3

cdr3_aa: CASSFETTGESYGYTF
cdr3_nt: TGTGCCAGCAGCTTCGAGACCACGGGGGAGAGCTATGGCTACACCTTC
cdr3_length: 16
clone_size: .
j_call: TRBJ1-2
d_call: .
v_call: TRBV11-2

cdr3_aa: CASSLGAGDSYEQYF
cdr3_nt: TGTGCCAGCAGCTTAGGAGCGGGGGATTCCTACGAGCAGTACTTC
cdr3_length: 15
clone_size: .
j_call: TRBJ2-7
d_call: TRBD2
v_call: TRBV11-2

cdr3_aa: CASSLRDREGYGYTF
cdr3_nt: TGCGCCAGCAGCTTACGGGACAGGGAAGGGTATGGCTACACCTTC
cdr3_length: 15
clone_size: once
j_call: TRBJ1-2
d_call: TRBD1
v_call: TRBV5-1

cdr3_aa: CASSPRLAGEAGYEQYF
cdr3_nt: TGCGCCAGCAGCCCCCGGCTAGCGGGGGAGGCGGGCTACGAGCAGTACTTC
cdr3_length: 17
clone_size: once
j_call: TRBJ2-7
d_call: TRBD2
v_call: TRBV5-1

cdr3_aa: CASSYSGSARQPQHF
cdr3_nt: TGTGCCAGCAGTTACTCCGGATCAGCGCGACAGCCCCAGCATTTT
cdr3_length: 15
clone_size: .
j_call: TRBJ1-5
d_call: .
v_call: TRBV6-5

cdr3_aa: CASSIGTASYEQYF
cdr3_nt: TGTGCCAGTAGTATAGGTACCGCCTCCTACGAGCAGTACTTC
cdr3_length: 14
clone_size: few
j_call: TRBJ2-7
d_call: .
v_call: TRBV19

cdr3_aa: CASSIRHGPNQPQHF
cdr3_nt: TGTGCCAGTAGTATCCGACATGGTCCCAATCAGCCCCAGCATTTT
cdr3_length: 15
clone_size: .
j_call: TRBJ1-5
d_call: .
v_call: TRBV19

cdr3_aa: CASSVEQSGRASYTQYF
cdr3_nt: TGTGCCAGCAGCGTAGAACAGAGCGGGAGGGCCTCATATACGCAGTATTTT
cdr3_length: 17
clone_size: .
j_call: TRBJ2-3
d_call: TRBD2
v_call: TRBV9

cdr3_aa: CASSLAMAGAVSTEAFF
cdr3_nt: TGTGCCAGCAGCTTAGCGATGGCAGGGGCGGTTTCCACTGAAGCTTTCTTT
cdr3_length: 17
clone_size: few
j_call: TRBJ1-1
d_call: .
v_call: TRBV7-6

cdr3_aa: CASSQDPGQGDNEQFF
cdr3_nt: TGTGCCAGCAGCCAAGATCCGGGCCAGGGCGACAATGAGCAGTTCTTC
cdr3_length: 16
clone_size: .
j_call: TRBJ2-1
d_call: .
v_call: TRBV14

cdr3_aa: CSVPGPSGEGYGYTF
cdr3_nt: TGCAGCGTGCCGGGACCCTCAGGGGAGGGCTATGGCTACACCTTC
cdr3_length: 15
clone_size: .
j_call: TRBJ1-2
d_call: .
v_call: TRBV29-1

cdr3_aa: CASSSRAHPGELFF
cdr3_nt: TGTGCCAGCAGCTCCCGGGCCCATCCCGGGGAGCTGTTTTTT
cdr3_length: 14
clone_size: .
j_call: TRBJ2-2
d_call: .
v_call: TRBV7-9

cdr3_aa: CASSPLGGIQYF
cdr3_nt: TGCGCCAGCAGCCCGTTGGGGGGCATTCAGTACTTC
cdr3_length: 12
clone_size: .
j_call: TRBJ2-4
d_call: .
v_call: TRBV4-1

cdr3_aa: CASSLIVATNQPQHF
cdr3_nt: TGTGCCAGCAGTTTAATAGTTGCTACCAATCAGCCCCAGCATTTT
cdr3_length: 15
clone_size: .
j_call: TRBJ1-5
d_call: .
v_call: TRBV28

cdr3_aa: CSVVSGGQASGYTF
cdr3_nt: TGCAGCGTCGTTTCAGGGGGCCAGGCGAGTGGCTACACCTTC
cdr3_length: 14
clone_size: .
j_call: TRBJ1-2
d_call: TRBD1
v_call: TRBV29-1

cdr3_aa: CASSLYRANQPQHF
cdr3_nt: TGTGCCAGCAGTTTATATCGGGCCAATCAGCCCCAGCATTTT
cdr3_length: 14
clone_size: .
j_call: TRBJ1-5
d_call: .
v_call: TRBV27

cdr3_aa: CASSLRFAGELFF
cdr3_nt: TGTGCCAGCAGCTTAAGGTTCGCCGGGGAGCTGTTTTTT
cdr3_length: 13
clone_size: .
j_call: TRBJ2-2
d_call: .
v_call: TRBV7-8

cdr3_aa: CASSFGQGVLEQYF
cdr3_nt: TGTGCCAGCAGTTTCGGACAGGGGGTTCTCGAGCAGTACTTC
cdr3_length: 14
clone_size: .
j_call: TRBJ2-7
d_call: TRBD1
v_call: TRBV6-5

cdr3_aa: CASSWRGTGGTGELFF
cdr3_nt: TGTGCCAGTAGTTGGCGGGGGACAGGGGGGACCGGGGAGCTGTTTTTT
cdr3_length: 16
clone_size: .
j_call: TRBJ2-2
d_call: TRBD1
v_call: TRBV19

cdr3_aa: CASTARRNIATNEKLFF
cdr3_nt: TGTGCCAGTACCGCTAGAAGGAATATTGCAACTAATGAAAAACTGTTTTTT
cdr3_length: 17
clone_size: .
j_call: TRBJ1-4
d_call: .
v_call: TRBV19

cdr3_aa: CASSEGQLNTEAFF
cdr3_nt: TGTGCCAGCAGTGAAGGACAGCTGAACACTGAAGCTTTCTTT
cdr3_length: 14
clone_size: .
j_call: TRBJ1-1
d_call: .
v_call: TRBV6-1

cdr3_aa: CSAQYQETQYF
cdr3_nt: TGCAGTGCCCAGTACCAAGAGACCCAGTACTTC
cdr3_length: 11
clone_size: .
j_call: TRBJ2-5
d_call: .
v_call: TRBV20-1

cdr3_aa: CAISDPGGVDEQYF
cdr3_nt: TGTGCCATCAGTGACCCGGGGGGAGTCGACGAGCAGTACTTC
cdr3_length: 14
clone_size: .
j_call: TRBJ2-7
d_call: TRBD2
v_call: TRBV10-3

cdr3_aa: CATSREERTLGGANVLTF
cdr3_nt: TGTGCCACCAGCAGAGAGGAGCGGACCTTGGGTGGGGCCAACGTCCTGACTTTC
cdr3_length: 18
clone_size: .
j_call: TRBJ2-6
d_call: .
v_call: TRBV15